Shown below are 3 T cell receptor beta chains from a single sample sequenced in a study of T cells in localized non-small cell lung cancer. This table comes from immunoSEQ multiplex PCR, and its TCRdb copy is limited to in-frame clones, with some not included. The data hold 14,000 to 15,000 clones, with approximately 89% observed a single time. The sequencing used peripheral blood, collected before any cancer treatment. The receptors derive from a woman between 40 and 69 years old with stage I lung adenocarcinoma.

The rearrangement uses TRBV29-1 and TRBJ1-2; D might be TRBD1 (6 bases). Germline V gene data show CDR1 as SQVTM and CDR2 as ANQGSEA. V dropped 4 bases and J dropped 8 bases, with 14 bases sitting between them. This CDR3 is built from 12 residues. The CDR3 nucleotides read TGCAGCGTTGTGTCCCCAGGGGTCGGCTACACCTTC. This translates into CSVVSPGVGYTF.

This chain connects TRBV4-1 to TRBJ1-6; D unclear. CDR3 length: 16 amino acids. Germline CDR1 is MGHRA and CDR2 is YSYEKL. Trimming removed 4 bases from V and 4 bases from J, with 14 bases in between. CDR3 protein: CASSRITMLYNSPLHF. CDR3 sequence (DNA): TGCGCCAGCAGCCGCATAACCATGCTTTATAATTCACCCCTCCACTTT.

This sequence joins TRBV2 and TRBJ2-5; TRBD2 agrees at 8 bases. The ends lost 3 bases at V and 5 bases at J; junction bases unmatched: 5. The CDR3 is 14 residues long. Germline V gene data show CDR1 as SNHLY and CDR2 as FYNNEI. The CDR3 DNA sequence: TGTGCCAGCAGTGACGGGGGGGCCGCGGAGACCCAGTACTTC. It translates to CASSDGGAAETQYF.